This TCR beta chain was documented in a study of blood T cells in healthy people across ages (dated by TCRdb to about 2015). Broadly, across the study: In model experiments, roughly one uniquely barcoded TCR beta cDNA molecule per two T cells was captured by template switching. The study measured age-related changes in TCR beta repertoire diversity using deep sequencing normalized with unique cDNA molecular identifiers. Four age groups were formed from the donors: young (average about 15 years), middle-aged (approximately 40), aged (approximately 60) and long-lived (around 82). To avoid experimental bias, donors of different ages were randomly spread across the sequencing lanes. Using the same blood draw, the study looked at two additional independent replicas of 1 million unique cDNA reads for two donors, one aged 18 to 29 and the other aged 80 or older.

Library prep was done by 5' RACE. The second PCR ran for about 7 to 11 cycles and used a J-beta primer mix along with a sample-barcoded 5' primer. A template-switch 5' adaptor carrying 12 random nucleotides introduced a unique molecular identifier onto each TCR beta cDNA molecule. At least 2.5 million CDR3-containing paired-end reads were obtained from each sample. First-strand cDNA was synthesized from all RNA with the Mint cDNA synthesis kit, primed by a TRBC-specific oligonucleotide. Following uracil-DNA glycosylase treatment, all cDNA underwent a first 18-cycle PCR with the universal primers M1SS and BC2_uni_R. The paper's data handling went like this. For normalization, 1 million high-quality reads were randomly selected from each sample, with every read carrying a distinct molecular identifier. Instead of being binned into consensus sequences, reads that shared molecular identifiers were thrown out. MiTCR, run with a Q25 quality threshold and the strictest error-elimination algorithm, handled CDR3 identification, clonotype clustering and error correction. A nonparametric unseen species model with Euler transformation was used to estimate lower-bound total TCR beta diversity. TCRdb handled the public reads itself, with Q25 trimming in fastp and clone calling in MiXCR, and kept productive beta chains. Rows with one shared CDR3 protein collapse into an entry with the most common genes and DNA. TCRdb, rather than the study authors, made the V and J calls. Here the sample has 1,800,000 or so distinct CDR3 sequences; approximately 39% occur a single time. The ten largest clones represent roughly 23% of the sample.

The donors were roughly 39 Caucasian individuals from Russia, aged about 6 to 100 years, who were systemically healthy. Around 9.7 milliliters of peripheral blood were collected from each donor into EDTA-treated Vacutainer tubes. Ficoll-Paque density-gradient centrifugation was used to isolate PBMCs, with at least 6.5 million per sample. Trizol reagent was used to extract total RNA from PBMCs, with at least 6 micrograms per sample. The percentages of naive CD45RAhigh/CD27high T cells were determined by flow cytometry on a PBMC aliquot from every donor. Its CDR3 holds 14 amino acids, cysteine through phenylalanine. Of the read, only the CDR3 DNA is kept; its 42 bases are in frame from base 1. Ends trimmed: V by 5 bases, J by 4 bases; bases unmatched to a gene: 4. CDR1 and CDR2, looked up from the germline V gene, are MNHEY and SVGEGT. Results and caveats for the whole study, not just this receptor: Estimates of total diversity from one million sequenced T cells were regarded as lower bounds and underestimates. The percentage of naive T cells measured by flow cytometry correlated strongly with observed TCR beta diversity. Because profiling used bulk unsorted PBMCs, naive and antigen-experienced compartments could not be compared conclusively. As age increased, observed TCR beta diversity per million T cells dropped in a roughly linear way, and a significant reduction was already evident by age roughly 36. The CMV infection status of donors was not known, potentially confounding age-related changes in expanded clonotypes. Compared with the aged group, more naive CD4+ T cells, fewer expanded clones and increased TCR diversity were shown by the long-lived group, suggesting age selection.

This clonotype was counted only a few times. Its antigen remains undetermined. No base-level quality is on record; no much larger clone is a single base apart. The V and J segments used are TRBV6-2 or TRBV6-3 and TRBJ1-4; 7 central nucleotides agree with TRBD1. The sample taken for sequencing was blood. This TCR was sampled from a human donor in good health. The CDR3 has the sequence CASSRDSYNEKLFF. Read as DNA, the sequence is TGTGCCAGCAGTCGGGACAGCTATAATGAAAAACTGTTTTTT.